This is a list of T cell receptor beta chains from one sample in a study of identical twins. MiXCR, applied by TCRdb to the 5' RACE reads, yields one record per CDR3 protein. The table has under 800,000 distinct CDR3 sequences, 21% seen once; the top ten hold 4.3%. The data were also submitted as part of a second study, on T cells expressing NK-cell markers.

The sequenced material came from PBMCs. The receptors stem from a woman younger than 30 in good health. CDR3s include the opening cysteine and the closing phenylalanine or tryptophan. A D gene is named only where the DNA matches it firmly. A clone size is listed for some rows: how often the clone was seen (once, few, many), or a class if it is expanded.

D gene: NA; clone size: NA; V gene: TRBV6-1; J gene: TRBJ2-7; CDR3 DNA: TGTGCCAGCAGTAGGACTGTCTCCTACGAGCAGTACTTC; CDR3 protein: CASSRTVSYEQYF
D gene: NA; clone size: few; V gene: TRBV5-6; J gene: TRBJ2-4; CDR3 DNA: TGTGCCAGCCAGAAAATCATAGCCAAAAACATTCAGTACTTC; CDR3 protein: CASQKIIAKNIQYF
D gene: TRBD1; clone size: NA; V gene: TRBV6-5; J gene: TRBJ1-1; CDR3 DNA: TGTGCCAGCAGTTACCTAGGGACAGCGAACACTGAAGCTTTCTTT; CDR3 protein: CASSYLGTANTEAFF
D gene: NA; clone size: NA; V gene: TRBV29-1; J gene: TRBJ1-2; CDR3 DNA: TGCAGCGTTGGCAGGGGCGAGGGCTACACCTTC; CDR3 protein: CSVGRGEGYTF
D gene: NA; clone size: NA; V gene: TRBV20-1; J gene: TRBJ2-3; CDR3 DNA: TGCAGTGCTAGTAGGGGAAGCCGCACAGATACGCAGTATTTT; CDR3 protein: CSASRGSRTDTQYF
D gene: NA; clone size: few; V gene: TRBV9; J gene: TRBJ2-2; CDR3 DNA: TGTGCCAGCAGCGACCCATCAGGGCGGAGAAGGCTGTTTTTT; CDR3 protein: CASSDPSGRRRLFF
D gene: NA; clone size: once; V gene: TRBV4-1; J gene: TRBJ2-7; CDR3 DNA: TGCGCCAGCAGCCAAGTTGGACGTAGTCGGTCACACTACGAGCAGTACTTC; CDR3 protein: CASSQVGRSRSHYEQYF
D gene: NA; clone size: many; V gene: TRBV4-3; J gene: TRBJ2-1; CDR3 DNA: TGCGCCAGCAGCCAAGCCGGATTCACAAGCTCCTACAATGAGCAGTTCTTC; CDR3 protein: CASSQAGFTSSYNEQFF
D gene: TRBD1; clone size: NA; V gene: TRBV11-2; J gene: TRBJ2-1; CDR3 DNA: TGTGCCAGCAGCTTACGGGACAGGCCCCGGAATGAGCAGTTCTTC; CDR3 protein: CASSLRDRPRNEQFF
D gene: NA; clone size: many; V gene: TRBV3-1; J gene: TRBJ2-5; CDR3 DNA: TGTGCCAGCAGCCCCCTCGGGGGTCGAGAGACCCAGTACTTC; CDR3 protein: CASSPLGGRETQYF
D gene: NA; clone size: NA; V gene: TRBV19; J gene: TRBJ2-7; CDR3 DNA: TGTGCCAGTAGAGGGAAGGGCTACGAGCAGTACTTC; CDR3 protein: CASRGKGYEQYF
D gene: TRBD2; clone size: many; V gene: TRBV20-1; J gene: TRBJ2-2; CDR3 DNA: TGCAGTGCTAGAGATCTAGCGGGCCCTAGCACCGGGGAGCTGTTTTTT; CDR3 protein: CSARDLAGPSTGELFF
D gene: TRBD2; clone size: many; V gene: TRBV5-1; J gene: TRBJ2-1; CDR3 DNA: TGTGCCAGCAGCCTAGCGGGAGGTTCAAATGAGCAGTTCTTC; CDR3 protein: CASSLAGGSNEQFF
D gene: NA; clone size: few; V gene: TRBV9; J gene: TRBJ1-2; CDR3 DNA: TGTGCCAGCAGCGTAGACACCGGACAGCGCGGTGGCTACACCTTC; CDR3 protein: CASSVDTGQRGGYTF
D gene: NA; clone size: NA; V gene: TRBV18; J gene: TRBJ2-1; CDR3 DNA: TGTGCCAGCTCACCTCGAGGCCTGGTGACTCTCCCGCCCGAGCAGTTCTTC; CDR3 protein: CASSPRGLVTLPPEQFF
D gene: NA; clone size: few; V gene: TRBV15; J gene: TRBJ2-7; CDR3 DNA: TGTGCCACCAGCAGTCACAGAAATAATACCTACGAGCAGTACTTC; CDR3 protein: CATSSHRNNTYEQYF